This TCR beta chain was retrieved from a study of cytomegalovirus exposure and HLA in healthy donors. Generated by immunoSEQ multiplex PCR, the TCRdb table keeps only in-frame clones and is missing some. The table shows 210,000 or so clones, with around nine tenths occurring only once. Points on this clone: Its specificity is not known.

The approximately 120-subject validation cohort, separate from the 666-subject first cohort, included the donors. Germline assignment: CDR1 SQVTM and CDR2 ANQGSEA. This CDR3 comprises 13 residues. V lost 6 bases and J lost 6, with 17 bases in between. Whole-study findings and limits: Many donors carried some public TCRs, although rarity characterized most TCR sequences. Among the CMV-associated chains, a few were confirmed in vitro as specific for CMV antigens.

This chain uses TRBV29-1 with TRBJ1-2; D gene uncertain. Material for sequencing was PBMCs. The TCR sequence derives from a woman under 30 in good health and CMV-seronegative. CDR3 DNA: TGCAGCGTCGACTTGGGAGACGGGGATGGCTACACCTTC. Translation gives CSVDLGDGDGYTF.